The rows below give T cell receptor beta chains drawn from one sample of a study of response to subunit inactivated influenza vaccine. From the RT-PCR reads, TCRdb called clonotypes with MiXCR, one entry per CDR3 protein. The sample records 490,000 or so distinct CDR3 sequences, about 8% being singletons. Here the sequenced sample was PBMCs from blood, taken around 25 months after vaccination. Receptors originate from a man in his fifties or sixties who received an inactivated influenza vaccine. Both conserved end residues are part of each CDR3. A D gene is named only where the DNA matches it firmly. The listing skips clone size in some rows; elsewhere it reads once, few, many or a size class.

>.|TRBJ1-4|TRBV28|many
CASTPVGSVGLFF
TGTGCCAGCACCCCGGTTGGGTCCGTGGGACTGTTTTTT
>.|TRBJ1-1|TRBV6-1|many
CASRGGGSTEAFF
TGTGCCAGCAGGGGGGGCGGGAGTACTGAAGCTTTCTTT
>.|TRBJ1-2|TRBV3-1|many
CASSQRTYGYTF
TGTGCCAGCAGCCAACGAACGTATGGCTACACCTTC
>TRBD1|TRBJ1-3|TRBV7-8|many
CASSKGQSGNTIYF
TGTGCCAGCAGCAAGGGACAGTCAGGAAACACCATATATTTT
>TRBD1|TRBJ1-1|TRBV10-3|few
CAISDPPGGGTNTEAFF
TGTGCCATCAGTGATCCTCCAGGAGGGGGCACGAACACTGAAGCTTTCTTT
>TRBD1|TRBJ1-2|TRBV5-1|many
CASSPGQGAYYGYTF
TGCGCCAGCAGCCCTGGACAGGGGGCTTACTATGGCTACACCTTC
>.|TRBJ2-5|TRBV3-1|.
CASCQQGSGTSGQETQYF
TGTGCCAGCTGCCAGCAGGGGTCTGGGACAAGCGGCCAAGAGACCCAGTACTTC
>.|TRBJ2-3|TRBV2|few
CASSERGSGGDTQYF
TGTGCCAGCAGTGAACGGGGATCTGGGGGGGATACGCAGTATTTT
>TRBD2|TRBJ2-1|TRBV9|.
CASSVEGAGGVIKQFF
TGTGCCAGCAGCGTAGAAGGAGCGGGAGGAGTTATAAAGCAGTTCTTC
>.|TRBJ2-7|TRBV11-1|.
CASSPRGRGAYEQYF
TGTGCCAGCAGCCCCCGGGGCAGGGGTGCCTACGAGCAGTACTTC
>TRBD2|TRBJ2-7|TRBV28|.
CASSLLIVAGVPSYEQYF
TGTGCCAGCAGTTTGTTGATCGTCGCGGGAGTGCCCTCCTACGAGCAGTACTTC
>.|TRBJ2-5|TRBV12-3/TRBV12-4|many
CASSEGGTQYF
TGTGCCAGCTCAGAGGGAGGGACCCAGTACTTC
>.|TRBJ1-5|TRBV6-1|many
CASSELRSNQPQHF
TGTGCCAGCAGTGAATTAAGGTCCAATCAGCCCCAGCATTTT
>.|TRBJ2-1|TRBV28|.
CASSSYRGLSYNEQFF
TGTGCCAGCAGTTCCTACCGGGGTCTCTCCTACAATGAGCAGTTCTTC
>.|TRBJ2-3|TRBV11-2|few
CASSALSTTDTQYF
TGTGCCAGCAGCGCGTTAAGCACCACAGATACGCAGTATTTT
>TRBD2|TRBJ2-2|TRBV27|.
CASRWEGASGRANTGELFF
TGTGCCAGCAGATGGGAGGGAGCTAGCGGGAGGGCGAACACCGGGGAGCTGTTTTTT
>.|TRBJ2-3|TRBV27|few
CASSLSPLGSTDTQYF
TGTGCCAGCAGTTTATCACCTCTAGGGAGCACAGATACGCAGTATTTT
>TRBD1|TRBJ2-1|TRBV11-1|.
CASSLALGQGSEQFF
TGTGCCAGCAGCTTAGCGTTAGGACAGGGGAGCGAGCAGTTCTTC
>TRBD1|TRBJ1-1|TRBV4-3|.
CASSQERTGGRGEAFF
TGCGCCAGCAGCCAAGAAAGGACAGGGGGAAGGGGTGAAGCTTTCTTT
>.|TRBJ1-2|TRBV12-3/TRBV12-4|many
CASSLGPIYTF
TGTGCCAGCAGTTTAGGGCCGATCTACACCTTC
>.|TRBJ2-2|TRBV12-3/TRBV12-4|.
CASSSSRTNTGELFF
TGTGCCAGCAGTAGCTCCAGGACCAACACCGGGGAGCTGTTTTTT
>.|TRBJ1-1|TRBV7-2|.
CASSPFGVVTEAFF
TGTGCCAGCAGCCCCTTCGGGGTGGTCACTGAAGCTTTCTTT
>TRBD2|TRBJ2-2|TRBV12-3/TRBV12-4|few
CASRTGLAGGTGELFF
TGTGCCAGCAGAACGGGACTAGCGGGGGGTACCGGGGAGCTGTTTTTT
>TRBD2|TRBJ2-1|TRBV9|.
CASSTLAGARNEQFF
TGTGCCAGCAGCACGCTAGCGGGAGCTCGCAATGAGCAGTTCTTC
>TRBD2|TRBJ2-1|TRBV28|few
CASRRTSGVLNEQFF
TGTGCCAGCAGGAGGACTAGCGGGGTTTTAAATGAGCAGTTCTTC
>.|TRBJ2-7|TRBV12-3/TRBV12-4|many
CASSLVGGTHEQYF
TGTGCCAGCAGTTTAGTAGGGGGGACCCACGAGCAGTACTTC
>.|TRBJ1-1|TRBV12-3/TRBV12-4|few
CASSFSRVGPEAFF
TGTGCCAGCAGTTTCTCTCGGGTGGGACCTGAAGCTTTCTTT
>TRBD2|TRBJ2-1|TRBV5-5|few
CASSLGTSFYNEQFF
TGTGCCAGCAGCTTAGGGACTAGCTTCTACAATGAGCAGTTCTTC
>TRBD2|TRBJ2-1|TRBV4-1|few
CASSHGTSGSYEQFF
TGCGCCAGCAGCCACGGGACTAGCGGGTCTTATGAGCAGTTCTTC
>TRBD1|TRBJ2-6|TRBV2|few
CASNTGQGNVLTF
TGTGCCAGCAATACGGGACAGGGTAACGTCCTGACTTTC
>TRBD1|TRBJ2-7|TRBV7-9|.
CASSEGTESSYEQYF
TGTGCCAGCAGCGAAGGGACAGAGAGCTCCTACGAGCAGTACTTC
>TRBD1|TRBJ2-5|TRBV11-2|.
CASSWTGSETQYF
TGTGCCAGCAGCTGGACAGGGTCAGAGACCCAGTACTTC
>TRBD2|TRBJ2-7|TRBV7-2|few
CASSLGGLAGNYEQYF
TGTGCCAGCAGCTTAGGGGGACTAGCGGGAAACTACGAGCAGTACTTC
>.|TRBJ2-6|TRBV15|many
CATSREQSFTGANVLTF
TGTGCCACCAGCAGAGAACAGAGCTTTACTGGGGCCAACGTCCTGACTTTC
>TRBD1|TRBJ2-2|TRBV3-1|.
CASSPGTGGFGELFF
TGTGCCAGCAGCCCCGGGACAGGGGGCTTCGGGGAGCTGTTTTTT
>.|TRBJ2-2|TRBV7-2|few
CASSWLAGELFF
TGTGCCAGCAGCTGGTTGGCCGGGGAGCTGTTTTTT